Following are 12 T cell receptor beta chains from one sample sequenced in a study of PD-L1 blockade in urothelial cancer. Clones were sequenced by immunoSEQ multiplex PCR, and TCRdb holds only the in-frame ones, with some missing. The sample gives about 82,000 clones, roughly 90% of which show up once; over 8.5% is in the top ten. Here the sequenced sample was PBMCs, taken around atezolizumab (anti-PD-L1) treatment. These receptors all come from a man aged 60 to 75 with urothelial cancer.

The rearrangement links TRBV9 to TRBJ2-3; possible D gene TRBD1, 7 bases. V was shortened by 3 bases and J by 0 bases, with 11 bases between the two germline ends. The CDR3 is made up of 15 amino acids. CDR1 is SGDLS and CDR2 is YYNGEE in the germline V gene. The CDR3 here is CASSETGTSTDTQYF. CDR3 bases: TGTGCCAGCAGCGAGACAGGGACTAGCACAGATACGCAGTATTTT.

The CDR3 protein is CASSLGQGRNSPLHF. For the CDR3, the DNA is TGTGCCAGCAGCTTAGGACAGGGTAGGAATTCACCCCTCCACTTT. J is TRBJ1-6 and V is TRBV7-2, with TRBD1 identical over 7 bases. Trimming at V came to 1 base and at J to 7 bases, leaving 4 bases not matched to a gene. The germline V gene encodes CDR1 SGHTA and CDR2 FQGNSA. This CDR3 has 15 amino acids.

V gene TRBV7-5 combines with J gene TRBJ2-7; the table gives TRBD1 as D, unverified against the DNA. TRBV7-5 is a pseudogene. The CDR3 length is 13 residues. This CDR3 is CVRSSDRDDEQYF. CDR3 coding DNA: TGTGTCAGAAGCTCGGACAGGGACGACGAGCAGTACTTC.

The chain has TRBV9 and TRBJ2-1, with 10 bases fitting TRBD2. The V and J ends lost 3 bases and 4 bases, in that order; junction bases with no gene match: 4. CDR1 SGDLS and CDR2 YYNGEE come from the germline V gene. CDR3 length: 15 amino acids. The CDR3 loop reads CASSGGLAEYNEQFF. DNA for the CDR3: TGTGCCAGCAGCGGCGGACTAGCGGAGTACAATGAGCAGTTCTTC.

This chain links TRBV15 with TRBJ2-1, with 9 bases aligning to TRBD1. The V gene end was trimmed by 6 bases and the J gene end by 7 bases; junction bases not matched to a gene: 4. The CDR3 sequence is 13 residues long. Looked up from germline, CDR1 is LNHNV and CDR2 is YYDKDF (reference sequence). Here the CDR3 DNA reads TGTGCCACCAGGACAGGGGGGGGGAATGAGCAGTTCTTC. Translating gives CATRTGGGNEQFF.

The chain is built from TRBV9 and TRBJ2-5; D perhaps matches TRBD1 (5 bases). CDR1 SGDLS and CDR2 YYNGEE come from the germline V gene. This CDR3 region has 14 residues. Trimming took off 0 bases at V and 3 bases at J, with 9 bases between the two ends. CDR3 bases: TGTGCCAGCAGCGTAGCAGGCAGGGAAGAGACCCAGTACTTC. It codes for CASSVAGREETQYF.

V usage is TRBV6-6 and J usage is TRBJ1-1; 8 positions match TRBD1. The CDR3 consists of 14 residues. J was trimmed by 1 base and V by 6 bases; bases with no gene match: 4. Germline V gene data show CDR1 as MNHNY and CDR2 as SVGAGI (reference sequence). This chain's CDR3 is CASRTTGGNTEAFF. The CDR3 nucleotides read TGTGCCAGCAGGACAACAGGGGGGAACACTGAAGCTTTCTTT.

The chain couples TRBV7-8 to TRBJ1-4; maybe TRBD1 (6 bases). This CDR3 has 14 residues. Germline V gene sequence: CDR1 SGHVS, CDR2 FQNEAQ. The V and J ends lost 5 bases and 3 bases respectively, with 10 bases between them. CDR3 amino acids: CASSQTGPNEKLFF. The CDR3 coding sequence is TGTGCCAGCAGCCAGACAGGACCTAATGAAAAACTGTTTTTT.

This chain uses TRBV5-1 with TRBJ2-3, with TRBD1 identical over 9 bases. The ends lost 4 bases at V and 6 bases at J; junction bases unmatched: 6. Germline CDR1 and CDR2: SGHRS and YFSETQ. There are 14 residues in the CDR3. The CDR3 sequence is CASSPGQGGDTQYF. The CDR3 DNA reads TGCGCCAGCAGCCCGGGACAGGGTGGCGATACGCAGTATTTT.

V and J are TRBV7-9 and TRBJ2-7; weak D call: TRBD1 (5 bases). Germline lookup yields CDR1 SEHNR and CDR2 FQNEAQ (reference sequence). The CDR3 contains 12 residues. The V gene lost 3 bases and the J gene lost 5 bases, with 8 bases spanning the gap. The CDR3 DNA reads TGTGCCAGCAGCTTTCTCAGGGACGAGCAGTACTTC. It specifies CASSFLRDEQYF.

The chain joins TRBV10-1 to TRBJ1-3, with D possibly being TRBD1 (6 bases). Germline CDR1 WNHNN, CDR2 SYGVQD (reference sequence). The V and J ends lost 3 bases and 0 bases respectively, with 9 bases between them. This CDR3 comprises 15 residues. CDR3 in DNA: TGCGCCAGCAGTGATGGGGGGGCCTCTGGAAACACCATATATTTT. Amino acid sequence: CASSDGGASGNTIYF.

The genes are TRBV19 and TRBJ2-7; 11 positions match TRBD2. CDR3 size: 19 residues. V gave up 3 bases and J gave up 3 bases; unmatched junction bases: 16. Germline V gene lookup returns CDR1 LNHDA and CDR2 SQIVND (reference sequence). CDR3 loop: CASSIRPGDGLAGDYEQYF. The CDR3 DNA reads TGTGCCAGTAGTATTCGGCCCGGGGATGGACTAGCGGGTGACTACGAGCAGTACTTC.